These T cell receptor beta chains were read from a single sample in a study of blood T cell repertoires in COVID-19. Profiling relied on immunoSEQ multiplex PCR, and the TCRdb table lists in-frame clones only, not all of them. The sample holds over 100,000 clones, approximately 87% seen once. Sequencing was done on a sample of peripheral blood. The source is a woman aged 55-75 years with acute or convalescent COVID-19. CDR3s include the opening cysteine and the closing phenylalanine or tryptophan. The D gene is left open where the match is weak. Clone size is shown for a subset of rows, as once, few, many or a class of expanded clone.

CDR3 DNA: TGTGCCAGCTCACCGGGACTAGCGGGAAGTGAGCAGTTCTTC; CDR3 protein: CASSPGLAGSEQFF; D gene: TRBD2; clone size: -; V gene: TRBV18; J gene: TRBJ2-1
CDR3 DNA: TGCGCCAGCAGCCAGCCAGGACTACAAGAGACCCAGTACTTC; CDR3 protein: CASSQPGLQETQYF; D gene: -; clone size: -; V gene: TRBV4-3; J gene: TRBJ2-5
CDR3 DNA: TGTGCCAGCAGCCCTAAGCAGAACACTGAAGCTTTCTTT; CDR3 protein: CASSPKQNTEAFF; D gene: -; clone size: -; V gene: TRBV7-8; J gene: TRBJ1-1
CDR3 DNA: TGCGCCAGCAGCCTGACAGGGTGCGGGGTCTACACCTTC; CDR3 protein: CASSLTGCGVYTF; D gene: TRBD1; clone size: few; V gene: TRBV10-1; J gene: TRBJ1-2
CDR3 DNA: TGTGCCAGCAGCCCCCATGGGGCAGGGGCGAACACTGAAGCTTTCTTT; CDR3 protein: CASSPHGAGANTEAFF; D gene: -; clone size: -; V gene: TRBV3-1/TRBV3-2; J gene: TRBJ1-1
CDR3 DNA: TGTGCCAGCAGCCCCAGTGGACAGGTCTCTCTTAGGTACACCTTC; CDR3 protein: CASSPSGQVSLRYTF; D gene: TRBD1; clone size: -; V gene: TRBV11-2; J gene: TRBJ1-2
CDR3 DNA: TGTGCCAGCAGCCTGGACGCGGGGGATGAGCAGTTCTTC; CDR3 protein: CASSLDAGDEQFF; D gene: TRBD2; clone size: -; V gene: TRBV11-2; J gene: TRBJ2-1
CDR3 DNA: TGTGCCAGCAGCCAAGAATTGCTAGCGGGTCGCCAAACGCAGTATTTT; CDR3 protein: CASSQELLAGRQTQYF; D gene: TRBD2; clone size: -; V gene: TRBV3-1/TRBV3-2; J gene: TRBJ2-3
CDR3 DNA: TGTGCCAGCAGTCCACCCGGGACAGGGATGAACTCCTATAATTCACCCCTCCACTTT; CDR3 protein: CASSPPGTGMNSYNSPLHF; D gene: TRBD1; clone size: few; V gene: TRBV28; J gene: TRBJ1-6
CDR3 DNA: TGTGCCAGCAGCATCGGGTCTAACTATGGCTACACCTTC; CDR3 protein: CASSIGSNYGYTF; D gene: -; clone size: -; V gene: TRBV28; J gene: TRBJ1-2
CDR3 DNA: TGTGCCAGCAGCGCCGCTCGGGGGAGGATCGACACTGAAGCTTTCTTT; CDR3 protein: CASSAARGRIDTEAFF; D gene: -; clone size: -; V gene: TRBV7-8; J gene: TRBJ1-1
CDR3 DNA: TGTGCCACCAGTGTTCAGACAGGCTATGGCTACACCTTC; CDR3 protein: CATSVQTGYGYTF; D gene: -; clone size: -; V gene: TRBV24-1; J gene: TRBJ1-2
CDR3 DNA: TGTGCCACCTCGAATCCCTCAAGCGGCGAGCGTTCGCTGTTTTTT; CDR3 protein: CATSNPSSGERSLFF; D gene: -; clone size: -; V gene: TRBV28; J gene: TRBJ2-2
CDR3 DNA: TGTGCCAGCAGCTTAGACCTGACAGGGGGCGACTATGGCTACACCTTC; CDR3 protein: CASSLDLTGGDYGYTF; D gene: TRBD1; clone size: few; V gene: TRBV11-1; J gene: TRBJ1-2
CDR3 DNA: TGTGCCAGCAGTGAGTCGAGTGAAAAACTGTTTTTT; CDR3 protein: CASSESSEKLFF; D gene: -; clone size: -; V gene: TRBV2; J gene: TRBJ1-4
CDR3 DNA: TGTGCCAGCAGCTGCGGAGATCAGCCCCAGCATTTT; CDR3 protein: CASSCGDQPQHF; D gene: -; clone size: once; V gene: TRBV11-3; J gene: TRBJ1-5
CDR3 DNA: TGCGCCAGCAGCGCCGGGACACCAAATCGCCAGGGCGCTTTCTTT; CDR3 protein: CASSAGTPNRQGAFF; D gene: -; clone size: -; V gene: TRBV5-1; J gene: TRBJ1-1
CDR3 DNA: TGTGCCAGCAGCCAATTACGGGGGGCGAACTATGGCTACACCTTC; CDR3 protein: CASSQLRGANYGYTF; D gene: -; clone size: -; V gene: TRBV16; J gene: TRBJ1-2
CDR3 DNA: TGTGCCAGCGGGACAGAGCTCTTCTCCTATAATTCACCCCTCCACTTT; CDR3 protein: CASGTELFSYNSPLHF; D gene: TRBD1; clone size: -; V gene: TRBV2; J gene: TRBJ1-6
CDR3 DNA: TGTGCCAGCAGTGCGCCGGGACAAGCGAACACTGAAGCTTTCTTT; CDR3 protein: CASSAPGQANTEAFF; D gene: -; clone size: few; V gene: TRBV28; J gene: TRBJ1-1
CDR3 DNA: TGTGCCTGGAGTGTCGCGGTCAACACTGAAGCTTTCTTT; CDR3 protein: CAWSVAVNTEAFF; D gene: -; clone size: few; V gene: TRBV30; J gene: TRBJ1-1
CDR3 DNA: TGCGCCAGCAGCTTGGAAGGGGTACGGTATGGCTACACCTTC; CDR3 protein: CASSLEGVRYGYTF; D gene: -; clone size: -; V gene: TRBV5-1; J gene: TRBJ1-2
CDR3 DNA: TGTGCCAGCAGCATACTAGCGGGACTTGCGGAGACCCAGTACTTC; CDR3 protein: CASSILAGLAETQYF; D gene: TRBD2; clone size: -; V gene: TRBV7-9; J gene: TRBJ2-5
CDR3 DNA: TGTGCCTGGAGACAGGGGAACACTGAAGCTTTCTTT; CDR3 protein: CAWRQGNTEAFF; D gene: -; clone size: -; V gene: TRBV30; J gene: TRBJ1-1
CDR3 DNA: TGTGCCACCCTAACCACAGGCAATCAGCCCCAGCATTTT; CDR3 protein: CATLTTGNQPQHF; D gene: -; clone size: -; V gene: TRBV24-1; J gene: TRBJ1-5
CDR3 DNA: TGCGCCAGCAAGACAGGGAGTAGCAATCAGCCCCAGCATTTT; CDR3 protein: CASKTGSSNQPQHF; D gene: TRBD1; clone size: -; V gene: TRBV10-1; J gene: TRBJ1-5
CDR3 DNA: TGTGCCAGCAGCCGGGACTACAAAGAGACCCAGTACTTC; CDR3 protein: CASSRDYKETQYF; D gene: TRBD2; clone size: -; V gene: TRBV7-3; J gene: TRBJ2-5
CDR3 DNA: TGTGCCAGCAGTTTTCCGAGACAGGGGGCAGATACGCAGTATTTT; CDR3 protein: CASSFPRQGADTQYF; D gene: TRBD1; clone size: -; V gene: TRBV28; J gene: TRBJ2-3
CDR3 DNA: TGCGCCAGCAGCCTTGGACAGCCAAGCTCTGGGGCCAACGTCCTGACTTTC; CDR3 protein: CASSLGQPSSGANVLTF; D gene: -; clone size: -; V gene: TRBV5-1; J gene: TRBJ2-6
CDR3 DNA: TGTGCCAGCAGCCAACCGGGACAGGGGAGCACTGAAGCTTTCTTT; CDR3 protein: CASSQPGQGSTEAFF; D gene: TRBD1; clone size: -; V gene: TRBV14; J gene: TRBJ1-1
CDR3 DNA: TGTGCCACCAGTACCCAGCGGGGTTACAATGAGCAGTTCTTC; CDR3 protein: CATSTQRGYNEQFF; D gene: TRBD2; clone size: -; V gene: TRBV24-1; J gene: TRBJ2-1
CDR3 DNA: TGTGCCAGCTCACCGGGGACAAACAATCAGCCCCAGCATTTT; CDR3 protein: CASSPGTNNQPQHF; D gene: -; clone size: -; V gene: TRBV18; J gene: TRBJ1-5
CDR3 DNA: TGTGCCAGCAGTTTGTCCGGCGGCTATGGCTACACCTTC; CDR3 protein: CASSLSGGYGYTF; D gene: -; clone size: -; V gene: TRBV7-2; J gene: TRBJ1-2
CDR3 DNA: TGTGCCAGCAGTTTAAGAGGAGGGGTCACCTACGAGCAGTACTTC; CDR3 protein: CASSLRGGVTYEQYF; D gene: -; clone size: -; V gene: TRBV27; J gene: TRBJ2-7
CDR3 DNA: TGTGCCAGCAGCCCCCCGGACAGGGCTGGTTACAATGAGCAGTTCTTC; CDR3 protein: CASSPPDRAGYNEQFF; D gene: TRBD1; clone size: -; V gene: TRBV5-6; J gene: TRBJ2-1
CDR3 DNA: TGTGCCAGCAGCTTAAATCAACAAAGCAATCAGCCCCAGCATTTT; CDR3 protein: CASSLNQQSNQPQHF; D gene: -; clone size: -; V gene: TRBV7-8; J gene: TRBJ1-5
CDR3 DNA: TGTGCCAGCAGAGACGTGGAGGGGGGGGTTTGGGCTTTCTTT; CDR3 protein: CASRDVEGGVWAFF; D gene: -; clone size: -; V gene: TRBV2; J gene: TRBJ1-1
CDR3 DNA: TGTGCCAGCAGCCCACAGGGGAGGGAGCAGTTCTTC; CDR3 protein: CASSPQGREQFF; D gene: -; clone size: -; V gene: TRBV3-1/TRBV3-2; J gene: TRBJ2-1
CDR3 DNA: TGCAGTGCTAGTCCGGGACAGGGGGTTTCACCCCTCCACTTT; CDR3 protein: CSASPGQGVSPLHF; D gene: TRBD1; clone size: once; V gene: TRBV20-1; J gene: TRBJ1-6
CDR3 DNA: TGTGCCAGCAGCTTAGTATCTGCGGGAGGGCTAGGAACGCAGTTCTTC; CDR3 protein: CASSLVSAGGLGTQFF; D gene: TRBD2; clone size: -; V gene: TRBV7-2; J gene: TRBJ2-1
CDR3 DNA: TGCAGCGTGTCTCCAAGGCTATCTCCGGACAGGGAAGCTTTCTTT; CDR3 protein: CSVSPRLSPDREAFF; D gene: TRBD1; clone size: -; V gene: TRBV29-1; J gene: TRBJ1-1
CDR3 DNA: TGTGCCAGCAGTTTGGCAGACAGGGTCCTTCTATCCCTCCACTTT; CDR3 protein: CASSLADRVLLSLHF; D gene: TRBD1; clone size: -; V gene: TRBV28; J gene: TRBJ1-6
CDR3 DNA: TGTGCCAGCAGCTTGGGACAGAGAGGAGGCTACACCTTC; CDR3 protein: CASSLGQRGGYTF; D gene: TRBD1; clone size: -; V gene: TRBV12-3/TRBV12-4; J gene: TRBJ1-2
CDR3 DNA: TGCGCCAGCAGCCCTCTGCAGACAGGGAAGAGCGGAAACACCATATATTTT; CDR3 protein: CASSPLQTGKSGNTIYF; D gene: TRBD1; clone size: -; V gene: TRBV5-1; J gene: TRBJ1-3
CDR3 DNA: TGTGCCATCAGTGAGTCGGGCGGGGGCCCATCCACCGGGGAGCTGTTTTTT; CDR3 protein: CAISESGGGPSTGELFF; D gene: -; clone size: -; V gene: TRBV10-3; J gene: TRBJ2-2
CDR3 DNA: TGTGCCAGTAGAAGCTTCGGGACTAGCGGGAGTAGTATTAAGGATGGGGAGCTGTTTTTT; CDR3 protein: CASRSFGTSGSSIKDGELFF; D gene: TRBD2; clone size: -; V gene: TRBV19; J gene: TRBJ2-2
CDR3 DNA: TGTGCTAGCAGCTCGCAGCCACTAGCGCGCGAGACCCAGTACTTC; CDR3 protein: CASSSQPLARETQYF; D gene: TRBD2; clone size: -; V gene: TRBV7-7; J gene: TRBJ2-5
CDR3 DNA: TGTGCCAGCTCACCATTTACGGGAGTTCCTTTGAACACTGAAGCTTTCTTT; CDR3 protein: CASSPFTGVPLNTEAFF; D gene: -; clone size: -; V gene: TRBV18; J gene: TRBJ1-1
CDR3 DNA: TGTGCCTGGAGCAGTGGAAACACCATATATTTT; CDR3 protein: CAWSSGNTIYF; D gene: -; clone size: -; V gene: TRBV30; J gene: TRBJ1-3